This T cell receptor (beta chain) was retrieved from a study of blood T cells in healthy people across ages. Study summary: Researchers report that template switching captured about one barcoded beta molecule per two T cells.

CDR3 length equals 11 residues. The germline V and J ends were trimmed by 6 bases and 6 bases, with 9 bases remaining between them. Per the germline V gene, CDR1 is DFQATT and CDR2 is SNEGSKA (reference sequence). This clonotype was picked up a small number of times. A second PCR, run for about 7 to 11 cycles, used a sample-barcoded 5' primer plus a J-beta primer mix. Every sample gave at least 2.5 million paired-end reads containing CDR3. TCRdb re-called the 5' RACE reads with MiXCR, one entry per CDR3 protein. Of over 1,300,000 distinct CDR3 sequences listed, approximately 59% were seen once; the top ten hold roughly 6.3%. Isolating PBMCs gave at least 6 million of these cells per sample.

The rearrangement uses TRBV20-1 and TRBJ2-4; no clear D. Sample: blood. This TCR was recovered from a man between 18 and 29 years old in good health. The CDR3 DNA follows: TGCAGTGCCCTGCTGGGAAACATTCAGTACTTC. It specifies CSALLGNIQYF.